This TCR beta chain was observed in a study of blood T cell repertoires in COVID-19. Whole-study context: There were acute and convalescent COVID-19 samples, and they came from the United States, Italy and Spain. From T cells, B-cell-depleted T cells, or PBMCs came the material, which was cDNA or gDNA.

The germline V gene has CDR1 MDHEN and CDR2 SYDVKM. Deletions cut 7 bases from V and 4 bases from J, with 14 bases between. CDR3 length equals 14 residues. Authors' processing steps: Using reference gene primer amplification, nucleated cell counts were estimated. Using immunoSEQ multiplex PCR, the repertoire was profiled, and TCRdb retains in-frame clones only, with some absent. V and J calls plus clone size are reproduced from that table; the DNA served to infer D and trimming. This sample has tens of thousands of clones, with about 82% found just once. The TCR comes from a middle-aged man with acute or convalescent COVID-19. The sample consisted of peripheral blood. The chain has TRBV28 and TRBJ1-3; D is uncertain. Here the CDR3 DNA reads TGTGCCAGCACCCCTGGGTCGCGGGGAAACACCATATATTTT. It translates to CASTPGSRGNTIYF.